This is a list of T cell receptor beta chains from one sample in a study of blood T cell repertoires in COVID-19. TCRdb's table, derived via immunoSEQ multiplex PCR, lists solely in-frame clones and lacks some. Of about 240,000 clones listed, 75% to 90% were seen once; the top ten hold 6% to 9%. The sample was peripheral blood. These receptors were taken from a man aged 60 to 69 who had recovered from COVID-19. CDR3s include the opening cysteine and the closing phenylalanine or tryptophan. D genes are given only for firm matches. Clone size appears in some rows only: once, few, many, or a class for an expanded clone.

j_call,d_call,v_call,clone_size,cdr3_aa,cdr3_nt
TRBJ2-2,TRBD1,TRBV15,.,CATSRDRARGLGELFF,TGTGCCACCAGCAGAGATCGGGCCAGGGGGCTCGGGGAGCTGTTTTTT
TRBJ2-4,.,TRBV23-1,once,CASSQIMTVVFKNVIQYF,TGCGCCAGCAGCCAGATAATGACAGTGGTCTTTAAGAATGTCATTCAGTACTTC
TRBJ2-3,.,TRBV5-1,.,CASSYEITSTDTQYF,TGCGCCAGCAGCTATGAAATAACTAGCACAGATACGCAGTATTTT
TRBJ2-3,.,TRBV30,few,CAWSLGGGADTQYF,TGTGCCTGGAGCCTAGGGGGGGGTGCAGATACGCAGTATTTT
TRBJ2-1,.,TRBV7-9,many,CASRPNQGRNEQFF,TGTGCCAGCAGACCCAACCAGGGTAGAAATGAGCAGTTCTTC
TRBJ1-1,.,TRBV19,few,CASSIGPLNTEAFF,TGTGCCAGTAGTATTGGCCCGCTGAACACTGAAGCTTTCTTT
TRBJ1-4,TRBD1,TRBV30,.,CASTGAGTDEKLFF,TGTGCCTCGACAGGGGCGGGAACGGATGAAAAACTGTTTTTT
TRBJ1-1,.,TRBV18,.,CASSPGLGTEAFF,TGTGCCAGCTCACCAGGACTAGGCACTGAAGCTTTCTTT
TRBJ2-3,.,TRBV11-2,.,CASSPTAGRHTQYF,TGTGCCAGCAGCCCCACGGCGGGCCGTCATACGCAGTATTTT
TRBJ2-2,.,TRBV6-5,.,CASSYMRGNTGELFF,TGTGCCAGCAGTTATATGCGGGGAAACACCGGGGAGCTGTTTTTT
TRBJ2-6,.,TRBV5-1,once,CASSSGQGANVLTF,TGCGCCAGCAGCTCAGGACAGGGGGCCAACGTCCTGACTTTC
TRBJ2-2,.,TRBV3-1/TRBV3-2,once,CASSQDGGIYTGELFF,TGTGCCAGCAGCCAAGATGGAGGAATCTACACCGGGGAGCTGTTTTTT
TRBJ1-5,.,TRBV20-1,.,CSASLRGYRGNQPQHF,TGCAGTGCTAGTCTTAGGGGATACCGCGGCAATCAGCCCCAGCATTTT
TRBJ2-1,TRBD1,TRBV10-3,.,CAIRTGTGRNEQFF,TGTGCCATCAGAACCGGGACAGGGAGAAATGAGCAGTTCTTC
TRBJ1-2,.,TRBV24-1,.,CATSDWDTYYGYTF,TGTGCCACCAGTGATTGGGACACCTACTATGGCTACACCTTC
TRBJ1-6,.,TRBV7-9,.,CASSGWNSPLHF,TGTGCCAGCTCCGGTTGGAATTCACCCCTCCACTTT
TRBJ1-5,.,TRBV19,once,CASRLGGGTQPQHF,TGTGCCAGTAGGCTGGGCGGGGGTACTCAGCCCCAGCATTTT
TRBJ1-6,TRBD1,TRBV18,.,CASSGQGRSPLHF,TGTGCCAGCTCTGGACAGGGCAGGTCACCCCTCCACTTT
TRBJ2-7,.,TRBV10-3,.,CAISDQGSEQYF,TGTGCCATCAGTGATCAGGGAAGCGAGCAGTACTTC
TRBJ1-4,TRBD1,TRBV5-5,.,CASRNNRGRGPNEKLFF,TGTGCCAGCAGGAACAACAGGGGGCGCGGTCCTAATGAAAAACTGTTTTTT
TRBJ2-7,TRBD1,TRBV30,.,CAWSVTGWHEQYF,TGTGCCTGGAGTGTGACAGGGTGGCACGAGCAGTACTTC
TRBJ1-2,.,TRBV5-1,few,CASSLAAGEGGYTF,TGCGCCAGCAGCTTGGCGGCAGGGGAGGGTGGCTACACCTTC
TRBJ1-4,TRBD1,TRBV24-1,.,CATSEGGTGVEKLFF,TGTGCCACCAGTGAGGGAGGGACAGGGGTGGAAAAACTGTTTTTT
TRBJ2-7,TRBD1,TRBV30,few,CAWSIGGPYEQYF,TGTGCCTGGAGTATAGGGGGCCCCTACGAGCAGTACTTC
TRBJ1-3,.,TRBV15,.,CATSRDIHSSGNTIYF,TGTGCCACCAGCAGAGATATCCACAGCTCTGGAAACACCATATATTTT
TRBJ2-5,TRBD2,TRBV11-2,.,CASSLRFDGGGETQYF,TGTGCCAGCAGCTTAAGGTTCGACGGGGGAGGGGAGACCCAGTACTTC
TRBJ1-2,TRBD1,TRBV6-1,.,CASSVAGQVYGYTF,TGTGCCAGCAGTGTAGCGGGACAGGTCTATGGCTACACCTTC
TRBJ1-2,TRBD1,TRBV11-2,.,CASSQARDRAF,TGTGCCAGCAGCCAGGCCCGGGACAGGGCTTTC
TRBJ2-5,TRBD2,TRBV7-2,.,CASSFRTSGRETQYF,TGTGCCAGCAGCTTCAGGACTAGCGGGAGGGAGACCCAGTACTTC
TRBJ2-2,TRBD2,TRBV6-5,.,CASRRLAGETGELFF,TGTGCCAGCAGAAGACTAGCGGGTGAGACCGGGGAGCTGTTTTTT
TRBJ1-3,.,TRBV6-5,.,CASRASSGNTIYF,TGTGCCAGCAGAGCGTCCTCTGGAAACACCATATATTTT
TRBJ1-4,.,TRBV4-2,.,CASSQDMGQGFEKLFF,TGTGCCAGCAGCCAAGATATGGGCCAGGGGTTTGAAAAACTGTTTTTT
TRBJ2-3,TRBD2,TRBV6-5,once,CASSYIGGAADTQYF,TGTGCCAGCAGTTATATCGGGGGGGCGGCAGATACGCAGTATTTT